This entry is about one TCR beta chain. Antigen: not known. Investigators reverse transcribed all isolated RNA, so they sequenced expressed TCRB transcripts. Libraries were prepared by immunoSEQ multiplex PCR; TCRdb keeps only in-frame clonotypes and omits some of them. The sample has about 180,000 clones; under 9.5% are singletons. The data were obtained in a study of beta chain features in type 1 diabetes. Findings and limits, study-wide: The study found moderately but significantly shorter TCRB CDR3s in all four CD4+ subsets of Type 1 diabetes patients.

V was clipped by 3 bases and J by 8 bases; unmatched bases: 12. Germline CDR1 and CDR2: SGHNT and YYREEE (reference sequence). The CDR3 contains 16 residues. Sample: central memory CD4+ T cells from blood. The chain combines TRBV5-4 with TRBJ1-4, with TRBD1 identical over 8 bases. This sequence was found in a man aged 18-30 years with type 1 diabetes. The CDR3 protein is CASSSARTGKEEKLFF. For the CDR3, the DNA is TGTGCCAGCAGCTCCGCGCGGACAGGGAAGGAAGAAAAACTGTTTTTT. The entire variable domain, with the rest obtained from reference TRBV5-4 and TRBJ1-4, is as follows: ETGVTQSPTHLIKTRGQQVTLRCSSQSGHNTVSWYQQALGQGPQFIFQYYREEENGRGNFPPRFSGLQFPNYSSELNVNALELDDSALYLCASSSARTGKEEKLFFGSGTQLSVL.